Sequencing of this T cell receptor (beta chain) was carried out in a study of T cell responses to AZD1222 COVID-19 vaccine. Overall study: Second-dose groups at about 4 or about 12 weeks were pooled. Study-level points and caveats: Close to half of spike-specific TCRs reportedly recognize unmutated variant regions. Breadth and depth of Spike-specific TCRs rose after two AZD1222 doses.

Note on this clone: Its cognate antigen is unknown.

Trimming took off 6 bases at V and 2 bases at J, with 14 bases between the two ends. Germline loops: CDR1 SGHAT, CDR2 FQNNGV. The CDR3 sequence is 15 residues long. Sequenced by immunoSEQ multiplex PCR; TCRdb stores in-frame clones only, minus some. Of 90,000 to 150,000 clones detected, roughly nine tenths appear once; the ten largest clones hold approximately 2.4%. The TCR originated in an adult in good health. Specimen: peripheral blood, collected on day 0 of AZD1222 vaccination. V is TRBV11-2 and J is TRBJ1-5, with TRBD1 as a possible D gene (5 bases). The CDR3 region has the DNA TGTGCCAGCAGTCCGGGGGATGGAGGCAATCAGCCCCAGCATTTT. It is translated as CASSPGDGGNQPQHF.